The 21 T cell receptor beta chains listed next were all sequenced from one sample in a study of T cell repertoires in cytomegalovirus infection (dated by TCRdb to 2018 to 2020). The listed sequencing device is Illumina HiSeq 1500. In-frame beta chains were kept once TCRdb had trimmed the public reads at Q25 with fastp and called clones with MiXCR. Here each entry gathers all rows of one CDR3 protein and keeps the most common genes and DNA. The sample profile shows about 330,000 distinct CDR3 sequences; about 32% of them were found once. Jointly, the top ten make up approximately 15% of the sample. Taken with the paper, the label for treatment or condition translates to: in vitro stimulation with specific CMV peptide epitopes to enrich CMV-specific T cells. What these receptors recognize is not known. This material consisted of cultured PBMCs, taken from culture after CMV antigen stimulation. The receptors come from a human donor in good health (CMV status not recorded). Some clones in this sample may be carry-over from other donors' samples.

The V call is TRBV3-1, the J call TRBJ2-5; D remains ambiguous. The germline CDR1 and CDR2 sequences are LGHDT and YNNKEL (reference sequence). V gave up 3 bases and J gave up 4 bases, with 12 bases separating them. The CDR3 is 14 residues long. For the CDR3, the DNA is TGTGCCAGCAGCCAGGGATTCCAGTTAGAGACCCAGTACTTC. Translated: CASSQGFQLETQYF.

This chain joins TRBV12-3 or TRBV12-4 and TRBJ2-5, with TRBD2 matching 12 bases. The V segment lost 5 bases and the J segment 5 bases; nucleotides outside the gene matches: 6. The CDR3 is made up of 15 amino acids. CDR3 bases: TGTGCCAGCAGTCAGACTAGCGGGAGATACGAGACCCAGTACTTC. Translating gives CASSQTSGRYETQYF.

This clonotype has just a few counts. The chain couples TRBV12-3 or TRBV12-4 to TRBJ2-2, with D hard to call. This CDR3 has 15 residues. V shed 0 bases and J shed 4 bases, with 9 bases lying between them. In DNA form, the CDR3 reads TGTGCCAGCAGTTTAGCGGGTCCGGGCACCGGGGAGCTGTTTTTT. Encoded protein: CASSLAGPGTGELFF.

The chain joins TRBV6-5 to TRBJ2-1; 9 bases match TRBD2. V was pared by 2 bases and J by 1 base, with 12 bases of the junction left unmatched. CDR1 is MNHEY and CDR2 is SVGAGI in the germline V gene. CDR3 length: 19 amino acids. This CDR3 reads CASSYALAGDFRSYNEQFF. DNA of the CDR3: TGTGCCAGCAGTTACGCCTTAGCGGGAGATTTCCGGTCCTACAATGAGCAGTTCTTC.

DNA of the CDR3: TGCGCCAGCAGCCAAAAGACAGATTCACCCCTCCACTTT. Translation gives CASSQKTDSPLHF. The gene calls are TRBV4-1 and TRBJ1-6; tentative D call: TRBD1 (5 bases). This CDR3 contains 13 residues. The germline V gene encodes CDR1 MGHRA and CDR2 YSYEKL. V was shortened by 2 bases and J by 8 bases, with 7 bases between the two germline ends.

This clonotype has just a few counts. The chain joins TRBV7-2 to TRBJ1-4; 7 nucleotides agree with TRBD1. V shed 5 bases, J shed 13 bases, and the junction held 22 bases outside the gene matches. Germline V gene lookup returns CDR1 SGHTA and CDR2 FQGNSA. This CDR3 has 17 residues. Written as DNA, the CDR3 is TGTGCCAGCAGCCCCCGGGAACAGGGGACTCGAGTGAAAAGACTGTTTTTT. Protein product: CASSPREQGTRVKRLFF. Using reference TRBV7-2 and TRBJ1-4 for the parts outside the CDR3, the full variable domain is GAGVSQSPSNKVTEKGKDVELRCDPISGHTALYWYRQSLGQGLEFLIYFQGNSAPDKSGLPSDRFSAERTGGSVSTLTIQRTQQEDSAVYLCASSPREQGTRVKRLFFGSGTQLSVL.

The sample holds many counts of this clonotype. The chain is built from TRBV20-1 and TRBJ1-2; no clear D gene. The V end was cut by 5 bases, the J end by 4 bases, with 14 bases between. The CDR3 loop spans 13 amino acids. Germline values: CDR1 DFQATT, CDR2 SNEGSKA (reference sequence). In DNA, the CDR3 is TGCAGTGCTGGCAGTCCGTCGGGCTATGGCTACACCTTC. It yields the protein CSAGSPSGYGYTF.

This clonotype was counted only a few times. The CDR3 region is CASSLMGRITEAFF. In DNA form, the CDR3 reads TGTGCCAGCAGTTTAATGGGGCGGATCACTGAAGCTTTCTTT. The genes are TRBV12-3 or TRBV12-4 and TRBJ1-1; a possible D gene is TRBD1 (5 bases). V lost 2 bases, J lost 4 bases, and 11 bases lay in between. This CDR3 spans 14 amino acids.

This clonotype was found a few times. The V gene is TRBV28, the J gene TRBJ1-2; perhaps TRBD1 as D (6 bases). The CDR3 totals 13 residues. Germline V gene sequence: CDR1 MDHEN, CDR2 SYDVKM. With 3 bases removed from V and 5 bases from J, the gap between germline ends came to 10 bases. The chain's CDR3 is CASSFVQGYGYTF. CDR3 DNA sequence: TGTGCCAGCAGTTTCGTACAGGGATATGGCTACACCTTC.

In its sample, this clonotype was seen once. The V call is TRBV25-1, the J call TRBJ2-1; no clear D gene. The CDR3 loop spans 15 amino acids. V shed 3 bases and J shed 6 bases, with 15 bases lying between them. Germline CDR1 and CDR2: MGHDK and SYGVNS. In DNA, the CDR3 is TGTGCCAGCAGTGACATTGGGAAACAGCCCAATGAGCAGTTCTTC. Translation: CASSDIGKQPNEQFF.

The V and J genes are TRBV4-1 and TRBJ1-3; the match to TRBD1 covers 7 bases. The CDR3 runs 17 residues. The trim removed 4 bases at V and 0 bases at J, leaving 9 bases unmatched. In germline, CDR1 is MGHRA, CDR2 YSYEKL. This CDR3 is CASSLQAGQRSGNTIYF. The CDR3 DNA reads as TGCGCCAGCAGCCTCCAAGCGGGACAGCGCTCTGGAAACACCATATATTTT.

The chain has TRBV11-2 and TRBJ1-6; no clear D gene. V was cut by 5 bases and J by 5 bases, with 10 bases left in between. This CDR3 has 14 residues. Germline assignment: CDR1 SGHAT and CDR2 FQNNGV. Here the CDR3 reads CASSTTNDNSPLHF. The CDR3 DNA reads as TGTGCCAGCAGCACGACAAATGATAATTCACCCCTCCACTTT.

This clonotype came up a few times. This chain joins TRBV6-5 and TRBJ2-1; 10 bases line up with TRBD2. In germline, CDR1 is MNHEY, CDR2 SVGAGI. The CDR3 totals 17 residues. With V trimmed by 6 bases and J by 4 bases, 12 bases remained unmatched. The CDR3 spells CASRKMTLAGEYNEQFF. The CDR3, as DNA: TGTGCCAGCAGAAAAATGACTCTAGCGGGAGAATACAATGAGCAGTTCTTC.

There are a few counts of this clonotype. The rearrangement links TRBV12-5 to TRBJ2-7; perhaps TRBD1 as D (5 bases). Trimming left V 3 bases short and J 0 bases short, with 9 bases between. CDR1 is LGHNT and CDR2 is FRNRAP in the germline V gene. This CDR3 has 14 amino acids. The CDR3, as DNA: TGTGCTAGTGGTTTAGGGGCAGCCTCCTACGAGCAGTACGTC. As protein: CASGLGAASYEQYV.

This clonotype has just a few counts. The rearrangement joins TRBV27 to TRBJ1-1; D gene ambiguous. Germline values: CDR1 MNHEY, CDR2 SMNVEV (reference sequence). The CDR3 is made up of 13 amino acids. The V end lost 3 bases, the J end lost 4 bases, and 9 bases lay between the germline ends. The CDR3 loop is CASSLGDGTEAFF. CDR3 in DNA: TGTGCCAGCAGTTTGGGAGATGGCACTGAAGCTTTCTTT.

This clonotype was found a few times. The CDR3 sequence is CASSQESSGYYNEQFF. CDR3 nucleotides: TGTGCCAGCAGCCAAGAATCAAGCGGTTATTACAATGAGCAGTTCTTC. The genes are TRBV14 and TRBJ2-1, with D possibly being TRBD2 (5 bases). This CDR3 spans 16 amino acids. Per the germline V gene, CDR1 is SGHDN and CDR2 is FVKESK. V gave up 0 bases and J gave up 4 bases, with 13 bases separating them. The full variable domain, its missing parts supplied by reference TRBV14 and TRBJ2-1, is EAGVTQFPSHSVIEKGQTVTLRCDPISGHDNLYWYRRVMGKEIKFLLHFVKESKQDESGMPNNRFLAERTGGTYSTLKVQPAELEDSGVYFCASSQESSGYYNEQFFGPGTRLTVL.

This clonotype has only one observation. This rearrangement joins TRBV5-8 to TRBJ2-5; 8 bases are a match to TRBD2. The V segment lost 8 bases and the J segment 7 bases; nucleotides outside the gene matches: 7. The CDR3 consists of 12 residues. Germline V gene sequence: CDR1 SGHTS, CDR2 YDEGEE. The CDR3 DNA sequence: TGTGCCAGTAGCACCAGCGGGGGGACCCAGTACTTC. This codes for CASSTSGGTQYF. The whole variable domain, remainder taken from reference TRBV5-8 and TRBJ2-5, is EAGVTQSPTHLIKTRGQQATLRCSPISGHTSVYWYQQALGLGLQFLLWYDEGEERNRGNFPPRFSGRQFPNYSSELNVNALELEDSALYLCASSTSGGTQYFGPGTRLLVL.

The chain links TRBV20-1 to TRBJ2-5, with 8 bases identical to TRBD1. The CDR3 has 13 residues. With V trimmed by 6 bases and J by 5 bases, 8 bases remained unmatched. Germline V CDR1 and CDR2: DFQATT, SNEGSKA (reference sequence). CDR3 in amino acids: CSATRGLGETQYF. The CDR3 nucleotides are TGCAGTGCAACCAGGGGGCTTGGGGAGACCCAGTACTTC.

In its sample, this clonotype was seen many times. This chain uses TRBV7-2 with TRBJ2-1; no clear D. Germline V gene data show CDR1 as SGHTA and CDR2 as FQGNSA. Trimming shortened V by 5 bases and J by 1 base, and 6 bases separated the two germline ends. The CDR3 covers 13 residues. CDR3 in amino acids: CASSPPSYNEQFF. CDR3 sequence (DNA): TGTGCCAGCAGCCCCCCATCCTACAATGAGCAGTTCTTC.

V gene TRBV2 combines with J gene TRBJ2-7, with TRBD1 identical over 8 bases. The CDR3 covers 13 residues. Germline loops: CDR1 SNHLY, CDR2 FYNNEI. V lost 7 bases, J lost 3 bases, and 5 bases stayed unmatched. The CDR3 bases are TGTGCCAGCAAAAGACAGGGGAGCTACGAGCAGTACGTC. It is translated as CASKRQGSYEQYV.

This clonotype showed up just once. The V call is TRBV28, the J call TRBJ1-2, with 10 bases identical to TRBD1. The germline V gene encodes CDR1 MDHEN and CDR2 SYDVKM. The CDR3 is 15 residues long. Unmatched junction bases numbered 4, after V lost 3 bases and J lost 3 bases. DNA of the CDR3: TGTGCCAGCAGTTTCCGGGACAGGGGTGACTATGGCTACACCTTC. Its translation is CASSFRDRGDYGYTF.